This T cell receptor (beta chain) was sequenced during a study of T cells after yellow fever vaccination. One entry per CDR3 protein, called by TCRdb with MiXCR from the 5' RACE reads. The table has about 85,000 distinct CDR3 sequences, roughly 14% seen once; the top ten hold roughly 24%. Trimming cost V 3 bases and J 4 bases; bases outside gene matches: 2. The germline gives CDR1 SGHTA, CDR2 FQGTGA. CDR3 size: 14 residues. This chain joins TRBV7-3 and TRBJ2-2, with 7 positions matching TRBD1. The receptor was isolated from a man aged 18 to 29 who received the YFV17D yellow fever vaccine. Source: CD8+ T cells not binding an NS4B(214-222) dextramer, sorted from PBMCs, taken approximately 22 days after the first yellow fever vaccination. The CDR3 protein is CASSFTGATGELFF. CDR3 DNA: TGTGCCAGCAGCTTTACAGGGGCCACCGGGGAGCTGTTTTTT.